These T cell receptor beta chains were read from a single sample in a study of tumor-infiltrating lymphocytes in primary liver carcinoma. Using its own MiXCR run on the multiplex PCR reads, TCRdb lists one record per CDR3 protein. The sample has 40,000 to 60,000 distinct CDR3 sequences, roughly 77% seen once. Sequencing used liver tumor tissue from sampling region 3. These receptors all come from a man aged 35 to 55 with primary liver carcinoma and hepatitis B virus infection. Both conserved end residues are part of each CDR3. D genes are given only for firm matches. A row's size may be missing; if present it is once, few, many or a size class.

TRBJ2-1 TRBV29-1 . TRBD1 TGCATCGGGTTGCAGGGACAGGGGGTGGAAGAGCAGTTCTTC CIGLQGQGVEEQFF
TRBJ2-7 TRBV6-1 . . TGTGAGAGCAGTGAAATGGCGGTCGAGCAGTACTTC CESSEMAVEQYF
TRBJ2-5 TRBV5-4 . . TGTGCCTGCAACTTAGGTCTCGGAAACCAAGAGACCCAGTACTTC CACNLGLGNQETQYF
TRBJ2-5 TRBV28 many TRBD1 TGTGCCAGCAGTTCGATAGGACAGGGTCAAGAGACCCAGTACTTC CASSSIGQGQETQYF
TRBJ2-3 TRBV11-2 . . TGTGCCAGCAGCTTACGGGACGGCACAGATACGCAGTATTTT CASSLRDGTDTQYF
TRBJ2-7 TRBV13 once . TGTACCAACAGCTTAGCCAGCGGCGAGGTTTACGGGCAGTACTTC CTNSLASGEVYGQYF
TRBJ2-1 TRBV12-5 . TRBD2 TGTGCCGTATCCCCTCTAGGACTAGCGGGGGCCGTGGGTTGTGTGCAGTTCTTC CAVSPLGLAGAVGCVQFF
TRBJ2-1 TRBV5-6 . TRBD2 TGCGCCAGCAGCTTGGAGGGCGGGAGCTCCTACGATGAGCAGTTCTTC CASSLEGGSSYDEQFF
TRBJ2-3 TRBV5-1 many . TGCGCCAGCAGCTACGAACTCGAGGGCACGCATGATACGCAGTATTTT CASSYELEGTHDTQYF
TRBJ2-3 TRBV6-1 . TRBD2 TGTGCCAGCAGTGAACCATCTAGCGGGCCTTATAGCACAGATACGCAGTATTTT CASSEPSSGPYSTDTQYF
TRBJ2-7 TRBV5-5 . . TGTGCCAGCAGCTTGGCTCCGTCCTACGAGCAATACTTC CASSLAPSYEQYF
TRBJ1-2 TRBV7-8 . TRBD1 TGTGCCAGCAGCTGGCAGACAGGGAACCACTATGGGTACATCTTC CASSWQTGNHYGYIF
TRBJ2-5 TRBV11-3 . . TGTACCAGCAGTAGAGGGGCCGTAGAGACCCAGTACTTC CTSSRGAVETQYF
TRBJ2-5 TRBV5-4 . TRBD1 TGTGCCAGCAGCTGCATGACAGGGGTTGGTGAGACCCAGTACTTC CASSCMTGVGETQYF
TRBJ1-6 TRBV12-3/TRBV12-4 . TRBD1 TGTGCCAGCAGTTCCACGACAGGGCATAATTCACCCTCCCACTTT CASSSTTGHNSPSHF
TRBJ2-5 TRBV28 few TRBD1 TGTGCCAGCATCCAAGGAGACAGGGCCGAGACCCAGTACTTC CASIQGDRAETQYF
TRBJ2-1 TRBV4-1 . TRBD2 TGCGACAACAGCCAGGCGGGAGTGTATAATGAGCAGTTCTTC CDNSQAGVYNEQFF
TRBJ2-1 TRBV11-2 . TRBD2 TGTGCCAGCAGCTTAGGTCAATGGACTAGAGGCTCCTACAATGAGCAGTTCTTC CASSLGQWTRGSYNEQFF
TRBJ2-6 TRBV5-6 . . TGTGCCAGCAGCTTTCCACACCATCTCTCTGGTGCCAACATCCTGACTTTC CASSFPHHLSGANILTF
TRBJ2-7 TRBV11-1 . . TGTGCCAGCAGCGGCCAGGCGGCCTACGAGTTGTACTTC CASSGQAAYELYF
TRBJ1-4 TRBV11-2 few . TGTGCCAGCGGCCTACAGGGCCCACTGTTTTTT CASGLQGPLFF
TRBJ1-2 TRBV11-2 . . TGTGCCAGCAGCTTAGTACAGGGTTTCCATGTTTACACCTTC CASSLVQGFHVYTF
TRBJ2-7 TRBV12-3/TRBV12-4 . . TGTGCCAGCAGTTTCTCCAGGGGAGGTTACGACCTGTACTTC CASSFSRGGYDLYF
TRBJ2-5 TRBV11-2 . . TGCGCCAGCAGTTCCCGGGACTCGGCCCACCAAGAGACCCAGTATTTC CASSSRDSAHQETQYF
TRBJ2-1 TRBV6-5 . . TGTGCCAGCAGTTCCGGTGGGCCCTACAGTGAGCAGTTCTTC CASSSGGPYSEQFF
TRBJ2-1 TRBV24-1 once . TGTGCCACCAGTGCCATCGGACTAACAGGTGAGCAGTTCTTC CATSAIGLTGEQFF
TRBJ2-5 TRBV10-3 . . TGCGCCATCAGTGTGCCATCGCCGGGAGAGACCCAGTACTTC CAISVPSPGETQYF
TRBJ2-5 TRBV24-1 . TRBD1 TGTGCCACCAGTGATTCGTCTGGACAGGGGGAAGAGACCCAGTACTTC CATSDSSGQGEETQYF
TRBJ2-5 TRBV13 . . TGTGCCAGCAGCGCCGCGACCCTGCGAGAGACCCAGTACTTC CASSAATLRETQYF
TRBJ1-6 TRBV7-3 . TRBD1 TGTGCCAGCAGCTCTAAAACTGGACAGGGGGCCTCCTATAATTCACCCCTCCACTTT CASSSKTGQGASYNSPLHF
TRBJ2-5 TRBV6-4 many . TGTGCCAGCAGTGACTCGATACGGCAGGGGGAGGAAGAGACCCAGTACTTC CASSDSIRQGEEETQYF
TRBJ2-1 TRBV19 . . TGTGCCAGTAGCCAACAGGGTGCTCATATCTACAATGAGCAGTTCTTC CASSQQGAHIYNEQFF
TRBJ2-7 TRBV6-1 . . TGTGCCAGCAGTAGGCAGGGCTTCGAGTCGGGCCAGCAATACTTC CASSRQGFESGQQYF
TRBJ1-2 TRBV18 . . TGTGCCAGCTCACCACCGGGACGCTATGGCTACACCTTC CASSPPGRYGYTF
TRBJ2-5 TRBV6-5 . TRBD1 TGTACCAGCGGTCTAACTCCGGGACAGCGTCAGTACTTC CTSGLTPGQRQYF
TRBJ2-4 TRBV11-2 . . TGTGTCAGCATCCACGGCGCGGCCAAATACATTCTGTACTTC CVSIHGAAKYILYF
TRBJ1-1 TRBV30 . . TGTGCCTGGAGTCCAGGGACCGGTGAAGCTCTCTTT CAWSPGTGEALF
TRBJ1-2 TRBV5-1 many . TGCGCCAGCAGCCCAGGATGGCGGACGGACCCAAACTATGGCTACACCTTC CASSPGWRTDPNYGYTF
TRBJ2-1 TRBV20-1 . TRBD2 TGCAGTGCTCCTCGGACTAGCGGGGACTACAATGAGCAGTTCTTC CSAPRTSGDYNEQFF
TRBJ2-1 TRBV29-1 . . TGCAGCGGCACCCTCCCGAGAGGGTTCAATGAGGAGTTCTTC CSGTLPRGFNEEFF
TRBJ2-2 TRBV5-8 . . TGTGCCAGCAGCCTGTGGAGGGGATCCGAGGAGCTGTTTTTT CASSLWRGSEELFF
TRBJ1-2 TRBV12-3/TRBV12-4 few . TGTGCCAGCAGTTCCCGGGAGGACTGGGGGCCTGGCTACACCTTC CASSSREDWGPGYTF
TRBJ1-5 TRBV12-3/TRBV12-4 once . TGTGCCAGCAGCAAGGGTCCAAGCATTCAGCCCAAGCATTTT CASSKGPSIQPKHF
TRBJ2-2 TRBV12-3/TRBV12-4 . . TGTGCCAGCAGGCCCCCCCGGGTCCCCGGGATTAGCGCGAGAAGAAACACCGGGGAGCTGTTTTTT CASRPPRVPGISARRNTGELFF
TRBJ2-7 TRBV6-5 few . TGTGCTAGCAGTTACTCTAGGGGGGTTCTGGCCTGCGAGCAGTACTTC CASSYSRGVLACEQYF
TRBJ2-3 TRBV29-1 . TRBD2 TGCAGTGTTGATAACGGGAGGGCAGGAGATACGCAGTATTTT CSVDNGRAGDTQYF
TRBJ2-3 TRBV20-1 . TRBD2 TGCAGTTTCCCCGCGGATAGCGGGGTAGATACGCAGTATTTT CSFPADSGVDTQYF
TRBJ2-3 TRBV11-2 . . TGTGCCGGAGGGGCACGGAAGCCCACAGATACGCACTATTTT CAGGARKPTDTHYF